Presented here are 19 T cell receptor beta chains from one specimen sequenced in a study of T cell responses to AZD1222 COVID-19 vaccine. The protocol was immunoSEQ multiplex PCR, while the TCRdb copy is restricted to in-frame clones and leaves out a portion. In the table there are about 190,000 clones, 90% to 95% of which are singletons. Sample: peripheral blood, taken on day 0 of AZD1222 vaccination. These receptors were obtained from an adult in good health.

The chain carries TRBV12-3 or TRBV12-4 and TRBJ1-5; no clear D. The ends were cut back, 2 bases at V and 7 bases at J, with 9 bases in the middle. This CDR3 contains 13 residues. The CDR3 sequence is CASSLLGLQPQHF. CDR3 in DNA: TGTGCCAGCAGTTTACTGGGGTTGCAGCCCCAGCATTTT.

This sequence joins TRBV30 and TRBJ1-5; maybe TRBD1 (5 bases). This CDR3 has 13 residues. Germline CDR1 and CDR2: GTSNPN and SVGIG (reference sequence). V was trimmed by 0 bases and J by 5 bases, leaving 8 bases between them. The chain's CDR3 is CAWSVRGDQPQHF. CDR3 DNA: TGTGCCTGGAGTGTACGAGGGGATCAGCCCCAGCATTTT.

This clone was observed once. The chain recombines TRBV19 with TRBJ1-2; a possible D gene is TRBD1 (5 bases). V was clipped by 5 bases and J by 4 bases, with 14 bases between them. Germline loops: CDR1 LNHDA, CDR2 SQIVND (reference sequence). The CDR3 consists of 14 residues. The CDR3 spells CASSPRTRTYGYTF. The CDR3 coding sequence is TGTGCCAGTAGTCCAAGGACAAGGACCTATGGCTACACCTTC. Filled out from reference TRBV19 and TRBJ1-2, the complete variable domain reads DGGITQSPKYLFRKEGQNVTLSCEQNLNHDAMYWYRQDPGQGLRLIYYSQIVNDFQKGDIAEGYSVSREKKESFPLTVTSAQKNPTAFYLCASSPRTRTYGYTFGSGTRLTVV.

The rearrangement joins TRBV7-9 to TRBJ2-1; no clear D gene. This CDR3 region has 11 residues. Trimming shortened V by 3 bases and J by 9 bases, and 6 bases separated the two germline ends. Germline V gene data show CDR1 as SEHNR and CDR2 as FQNEAQ (reference sequence). The CDR3 loop reads CASSFMGEQFF. The CDR3 DNA reads as TGTGCCAGCAGCTTTATGGGTGAGCAGTTCTTC.

The chain is built from TRBV19 and TRBJ2-7; TRBD1 is a possible D gene (8 bases). V was shortened by 5 bases and J by 0 bases, with 14 bases between the two germline ends. The CDR3 is 15 residues long. The germline CDR1 and CDR2 sequences are LNHDA and SQIVND (reference sequence). CDR3 nucleotides: TGTGCCAGTAGTCCAGGGGGCGGGAGCTCCTACGAGCAGTACTTC. Translating gives CASSPGGGSSYEQYF. Full variable domain (remainder filled in from reference TRBV19 and TRBJ2-7): DGGITQSPKYLFRKEGQNVTLSCEQNLNHDAMYWYRQDPGQGLRLIYYSQIVNDFQKGDIAEGYSVSREKKESFPLTVTSAQKNPTAFYLCASSPGGGSSYEQYFGPGTRLTVT.

The chain joins TRBV10-3 to TRBJ1-1; 9 bases are shared with TRBD1. The germline gives CDR1 ENHRY, CDR2 SYGVKD. V lost 6 bases, J lost 1 base, and 21 bases stayed unmatched. The CDR3 has 20 amino acids. Here the CDR3 reads CAIREKRPGTGTGRNTEAFF. CDR3 nucleotides: TGTGCCATCAGGGAAAAACGTCCCGGGACAGGGACCGGGAGGAACACTGAAGCTTTCTTT.

V and J are TRBV7-6 and TRBJ2-7, with TRBD2 identical over 11 bases. The CDR3 sequence is 15 residues long. CDR1 is SGHVS and CDR2 is FNYEAQ in the germline V gene. V gave up 5 bases and J gave up 2 bases; unmatched junction bases: 5. CDR3 in amino acids: CASSPTSGSPYEQYF. The CDR3, as DNA: TGTGCCAGCAGCCCAACTAGCGGGAGTCCCTACGAGCAGTACTTC. Drawing the rest from reference TRBV7-6 and TRBJ2-7, the complete variable domain is GAGVSQSPRYKVTKRGQDVALRCDPISGHVSLYWYRQALGQGPEFLTYFNYEAQQDKSGLPNDRFSAERPEGSISTLTIQRTEQRDSAMYRCASSPTSGSPYEQYFGPGTRLTVT.

This chain links TRBV11-2 with TRBJ2-7, with unresolved D. V was clipped by 5 bases and J by 1 base, with 12 bases between them. This CDR3 spans 14 amino acids. Germline V CDR1 and CDR2: SGHAT, FQNNGV. The CDR3 region has the DNA TGTGCCAGCAGCCGAGGTGGGCAGTCCTACGAGCAGTACTTC. Translating it yields CASSRGGQSYEQYF.

The chain carries TRBV7-2 and TRBJ2-2; possibly TRBD1 for D (6 bases). CDR3 length: 17 residues. V gave up 5 bases and J gave up 7 bases, with 23 bases separating them. The germline gives CDR1 SGHTA, CDR2 FQGNSA. CDR3 protein: CASSLGGRGKIVGELFF. Written as DNA, the CDR3 is TGTGCCAGCAGCCTAGGGGGTAGGGGGAAAATAGTCGGGGAGCTGTTTTTT.

The chain recombines TRBV24-1 with TRBJ1-5; TRBD1 aligns across 10 bases. Germline V gene lookup returns CDR1 KGHDR and CDR2 SFDVKD. J was trimmed by 5 bases and V by 4 bases; bases with no gene match: 4. The CDR3 length is 15 residues. CDR3 protein: CATSDPTGGDQPQHF. The CDR3 region has the DNA TGTGCCACCAGTGACCCGACAGGGGGCGATCAGCCCCAGCATTTT.

V gene TRBV2 combines with J gene TRBJ1-2; 7 bases line up with TRBD1. J gave up 6 bases and V 5 bases, and 9 bases lay outside the gene matches. There are 14 residues in the CDR3. Germline assignment: CDR1 SNHLY and CDR2 FYNNEI. The CDR3 region has the DNA TGTGCCAGCAGTCGACAGGGAATTCCTGATGGCTACACCTTC. Translating it yields CASSRQGIPDGYTF.

This chain connects TRBV19 to TRBJ2-4, with D possibly matching TRBD1 (5 bases). Trimming cost V 0 bases and J 2 bases, with 17 bases left between them. Per germline, CDR1 LNHDA and CDR2 SQIVND (reference sequence). The CDR3 is 18 amino acids. Written as DNA, the CDR3 is TGTGCCAGTAGTATAGATCTGGGGCTATCTCTCTCCAAAAACATTCAGTACTTC. It yields the protein CASSIDLGLSLSKNIQYF.

J is TRBJ2-5 and V is TRBV19; D unresolved. CDR1 and CDR2 from the germline V gene are LNHDA and SQIVND (reference sequence). CDR3 length equals 13 residues. Trimming took off 3 bases at V and 4 bases at J, with 9 bases between the two ends. The CDR3 region is CASSMGSRETQYF. CDR3 nucleotides: TGTGCCAGTAGTATGGGTTCAAGAGAGACCCAGTACTTC.

The gene calls are TRBV5-1 and TRBJ1-2, with 7 positions matching TRBD1. The CDR3 contains 13 residues. Germline V lookup: CDR1 SGHRS, CDR2 YFSETQ. With 3 bases clipped from V and 3 bases from J, the junction kept 2 bases outside the gene matches. The CDR3 reads CASSYGTDYGYTF. The CDR3 DNA reads TGCGCCAGCAGCTACGGGACAGACTATGGCTACACCTTC.

The rearrangement uses TRBV29-1 and TRBJ2-1; TRBD2 aligns across 13 bases. Germline CDR1 SQVTM, CDR2 ANQGSEA. The CDR3 has 12 residues. DNA for the CDR3: TGCATCGGACTAGCGGGAGACAATGAGCAGTTCTTC. Translated, it gives CIGLAGDNEQFF.

The chain has TRBV5-6 and TRBJ1-2; D unresolved. CDR1 is SGHDT and CDR2 is YYEEEE in the germline V gene. The CDR3 spans 13 residues. Trimming removed 3 bases from V and 2 bases from J, with 8 bases in between. The CDR3 bases are TGTGCCAGCAGCTCGGACGCCAACTATGGCTACACCTTC. This gives the protein CASSSDANYGYTF. The full variable domain, its missing parts supplied by reference TRBV5-6 and TRBJ1-2, is DAGVTQSPTHLIKTRGQQVTLRCSPKSGHDTVSWYQQALGQGPQFIFQYYEEEERQRGNFPDRFSGHQFPNYSSELNVNALLLGDSALYLCASSSDANYGYTFGSGTRLTVV.

This clone occurred once. This chain connects TRBV9 to TRBJ1-3; D is ambiguous. The CDR3 covers 17 residues. The ends were cut back, 0 bases at V and 3 bases at J, with 16 bases in the middle. Germline V lookup: CDR1 SGDLS, CDR2 YYNGEE. The CDR3 DNA sequence: TGTGCCAGCAGCGTAGAACAAACCGCCGAGAGTGGAAACACCATATATTTT. Residues: CASSVEQTAESGNTIYF.

The chain employs TRBV7-8 and TRBJ2-7; 11 nucleotides align to TRBD2. The V gene's germline CDR1 is SGHVS and CDR2 FQNEAQ. CDR3 length: 17 residues. The V gene end was trimmed by 4 bases and the J gene end by 3 bases; junction bases not matched to a gene: 11. CDR3 DNA: TGTGCCAGCAGCTCAATTGTCGGGACTAGCGGCTTCTACGAGCAGTACTTC. Residues: CASSSIVGTSGFYEQYF.

The chain recombines TRBV9 with TRBJ1-4; the match to TRBD1 covers 9 bases. The germline CDR1 and CDR2 sequences are SGDLS and YYNGEE. V lost 3 bases and J lost 8; bases outside the gene matches: 8. The CDR3 runs to 15 residues. The CDR3 coding sequence is TGTGCCAGCAGCGCCTGGACAGGGGTTGGAGAAAAACTGTTTTTT. This codes for CASSAWTGVGEKLFF. Filled out from reference TRBV9 and TRBJ1-4, the complete variable domain reads DSGVTQTPKHLITATGQRVTLRCSPRSGDLSVYWYQQSLDQGLQFLIQYYNGEERAKGNILERFSAQQFPDLHSELNLSSLELGDSALYFCASSAWTGVGEKLFFGSGTQLSVL.